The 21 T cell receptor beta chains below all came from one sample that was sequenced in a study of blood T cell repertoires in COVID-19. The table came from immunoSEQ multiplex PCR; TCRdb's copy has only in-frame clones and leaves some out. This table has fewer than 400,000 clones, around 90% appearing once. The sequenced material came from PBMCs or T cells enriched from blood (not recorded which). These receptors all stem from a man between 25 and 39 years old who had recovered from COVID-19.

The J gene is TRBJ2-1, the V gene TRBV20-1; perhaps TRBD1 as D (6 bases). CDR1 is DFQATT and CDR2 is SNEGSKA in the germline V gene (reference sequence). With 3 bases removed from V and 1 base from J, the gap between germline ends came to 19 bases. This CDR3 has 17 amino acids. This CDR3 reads CSASYRRQGNSYNEQFF. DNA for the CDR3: TGCAGTGCTAGTTATAGGAGGCAGGGGAATTCCTACAATGAGCAGTTCTTC.

The chain's CDR3 is CSVVGSWGSGLAGGSTSTDTQYF. In DNA, the CDR3 is TGCAGCGTTGTTGGGTCCTGGGGCTCAGGACTAGCGGGGGGATCAACTAGCACAGATACGCAGTATTTT. The V call is TRBV29-1, the J call TRBJ2-3; 14 positions match TRBD2. Germline V gene data show CDR1 as SQVTM and CDR2 as ANQGSEA. V was pared by 4 bases and J by 0 bases, with 24 bases of the junction left unmatched. This CDR3 contains 23 residues.

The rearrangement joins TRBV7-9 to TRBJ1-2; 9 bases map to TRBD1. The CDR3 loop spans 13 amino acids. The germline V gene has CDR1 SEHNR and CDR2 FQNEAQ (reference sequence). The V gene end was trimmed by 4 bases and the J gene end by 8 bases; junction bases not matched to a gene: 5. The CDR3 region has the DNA TGTGCCAGCAGCTCCGGACAGGGGCTCGGCTACACCTTC. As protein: CASSSGQGLGYTF.

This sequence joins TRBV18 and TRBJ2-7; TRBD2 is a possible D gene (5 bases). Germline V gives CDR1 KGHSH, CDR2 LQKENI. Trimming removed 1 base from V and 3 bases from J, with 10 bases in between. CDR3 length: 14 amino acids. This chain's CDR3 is CASSPLTEVYEQYF. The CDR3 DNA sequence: TGTGCCAGCTCACCACTAACGGAGGTCTACGAGCAGTACTTC. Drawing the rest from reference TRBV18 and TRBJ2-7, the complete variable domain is NAGVMQNPRHLVRRRGQEARLRCSPMKGHSHVYWYRQLPEEGLKFMVYLQKENIIDESGMPKERFSAEFPKEGPSILRIQQVVRGDSAAYFCASSPLTEVYEQYFGPGTRLTVT.

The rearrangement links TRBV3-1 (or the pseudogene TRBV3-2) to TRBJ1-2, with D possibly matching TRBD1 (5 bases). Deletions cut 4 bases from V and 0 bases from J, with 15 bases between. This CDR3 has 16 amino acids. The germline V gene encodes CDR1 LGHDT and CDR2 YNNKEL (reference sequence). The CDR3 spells CASSPPRDRSNYGYTF. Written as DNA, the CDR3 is TGTGCCAGCAGCCCTCCCCGTGACAGATCTAACTATGGCTACACCTTC.

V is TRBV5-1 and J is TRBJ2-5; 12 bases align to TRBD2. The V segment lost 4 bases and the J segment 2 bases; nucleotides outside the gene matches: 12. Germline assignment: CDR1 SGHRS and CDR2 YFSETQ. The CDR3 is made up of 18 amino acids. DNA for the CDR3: TGCGCCAGCAGCAAGACTAGCGGGGGAGCCCTTATTCAAGAGACCCAGTACTTC. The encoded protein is CASSKTSGGALIQETQYF.

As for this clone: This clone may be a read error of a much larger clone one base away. CDR3 sequence (DNA): TGTGCCAGCAGCCGGACAGGGGCCTATGGCTACACCTTC. Translated, it gives CASSRTGAYGYTF. The chain combines TRBV27 with TRBJ1-2, with 9 bases lining up with TRBD1. CDR1 is MNHEY and CDR2 is SMNVEV in the germline V gene (reference sequence). This CDR3 is 13 amino acids long. V shed 6 bases and J 4 bases; nucleotides not matched to a gene: 3.

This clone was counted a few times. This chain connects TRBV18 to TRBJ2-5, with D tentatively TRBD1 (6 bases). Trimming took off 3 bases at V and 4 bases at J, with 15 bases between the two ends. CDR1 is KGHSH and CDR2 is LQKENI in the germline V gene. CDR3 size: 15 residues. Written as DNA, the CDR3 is TGTGCCAGCTCACCCCCGGGACAATCAAGAGAGACCCAGTACTTC. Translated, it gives CASSPPGQSRETQYF.

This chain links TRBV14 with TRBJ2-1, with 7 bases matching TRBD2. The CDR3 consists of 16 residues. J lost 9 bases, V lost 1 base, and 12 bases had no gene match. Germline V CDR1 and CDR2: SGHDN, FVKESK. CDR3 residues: CASSQVVGTSAGEQFF. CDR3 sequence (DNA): TGTGCCAGCAGCCAAGTCGTAGGAACTAGCGCGGGTGAGCAGTTCTTC.

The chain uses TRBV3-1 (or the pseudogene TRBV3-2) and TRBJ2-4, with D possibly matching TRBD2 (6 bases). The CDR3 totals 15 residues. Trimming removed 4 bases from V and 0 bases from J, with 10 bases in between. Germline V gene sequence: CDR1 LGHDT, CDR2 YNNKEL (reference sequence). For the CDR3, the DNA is TGTGCCAGCAGCCCGGGCGGGGTAGCCAAAAACATTCAGTACTTC. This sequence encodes CASSPGGVAKNIQYF.

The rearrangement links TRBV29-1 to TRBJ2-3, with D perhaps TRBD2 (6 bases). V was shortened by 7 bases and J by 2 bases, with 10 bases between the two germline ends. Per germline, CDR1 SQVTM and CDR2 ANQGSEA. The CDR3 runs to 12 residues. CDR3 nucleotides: TGCAGCGACGCGGGGTACACAGATACGCAGTATTTT. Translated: CSDAGYTDTQYF.

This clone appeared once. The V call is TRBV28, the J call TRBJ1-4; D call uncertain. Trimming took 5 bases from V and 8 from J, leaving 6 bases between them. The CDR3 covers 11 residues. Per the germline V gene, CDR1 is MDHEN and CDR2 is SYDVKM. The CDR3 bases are TGTGCCAGCAGTGAGAACGAAAAACTGTTTTTT. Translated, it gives CASSENEKLFF.

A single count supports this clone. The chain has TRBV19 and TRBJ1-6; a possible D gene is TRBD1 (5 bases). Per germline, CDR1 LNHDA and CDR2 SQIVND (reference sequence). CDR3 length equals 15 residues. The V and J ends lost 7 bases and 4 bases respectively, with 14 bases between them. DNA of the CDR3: TGTGCCAGTACGGACAATTGGGCTTATAATTCACCCCTCCACTTT. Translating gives CASTDNWAYNSPLHF. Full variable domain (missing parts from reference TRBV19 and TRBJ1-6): DGGITQSPKYLFRKEGQNVTLSCEQNLNHDAMYWYRQDPGQGLRLIYYSQIVNDFQKGDIAEGYSVSREKKESFPLTVTSAQKNPTAFYLCASTDNWAYNSPLHFGNGTRLTVT.

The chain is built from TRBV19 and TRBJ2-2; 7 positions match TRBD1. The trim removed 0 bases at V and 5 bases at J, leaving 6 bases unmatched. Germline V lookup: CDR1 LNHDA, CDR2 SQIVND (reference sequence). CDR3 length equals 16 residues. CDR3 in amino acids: CASSIDRDSLTGELFF. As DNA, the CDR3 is TGTGCCAGTAGTATAGACAGGGACAGTCTAACCGGGGAGCTGTTTTTT. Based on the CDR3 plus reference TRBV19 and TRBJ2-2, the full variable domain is DGGITQSPKYLFRKEGQNVTLSCEQNLNHDAMYWYRQDPGQGLRLIYYSQIVNDFQKGDIAEGYSVSREKKESFPLTVTSAQKNPTAFYLCASSIDRDSLTGELFFGEGSRLTVL.

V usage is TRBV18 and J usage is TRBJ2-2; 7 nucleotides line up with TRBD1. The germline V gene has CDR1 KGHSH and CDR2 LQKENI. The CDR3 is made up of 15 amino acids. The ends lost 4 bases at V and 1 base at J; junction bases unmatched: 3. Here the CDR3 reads CASSLRTGNTGELFF. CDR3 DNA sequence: TGTGCCAGCTCACTTCGGACAGGGAACACCGGGGAGCTGTTTTTT.

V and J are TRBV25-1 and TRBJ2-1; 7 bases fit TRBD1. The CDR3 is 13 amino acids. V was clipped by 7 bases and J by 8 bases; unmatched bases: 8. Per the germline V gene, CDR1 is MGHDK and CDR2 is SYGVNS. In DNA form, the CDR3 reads TGTGCCAGCATCGAGGGGGCGAGGGATGAGCAGTTCTTC. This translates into CASIEGARDEQFF.

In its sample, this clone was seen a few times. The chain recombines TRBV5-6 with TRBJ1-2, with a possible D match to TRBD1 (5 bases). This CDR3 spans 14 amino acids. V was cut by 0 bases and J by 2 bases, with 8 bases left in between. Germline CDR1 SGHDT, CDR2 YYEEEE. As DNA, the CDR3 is TGTGCCAGCAGCTTGGGGACATTAAACTATGGCTACACCTTC. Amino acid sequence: CASSLGTLNYGYTF. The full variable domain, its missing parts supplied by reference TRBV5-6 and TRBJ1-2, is DAGVTQSPTHLIKTRGQQVTLRCSPKSGHDTVSWYQQALGQGPQFIFQYYEEEERQRGNFPDRFSGHQFPNYSSELNVNALLLGDSALYLCASSLGTLNYGYTFGSGTRLTVV.

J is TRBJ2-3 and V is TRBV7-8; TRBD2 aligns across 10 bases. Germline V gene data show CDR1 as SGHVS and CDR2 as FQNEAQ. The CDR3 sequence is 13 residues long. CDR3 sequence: CASGLASSDTQYF. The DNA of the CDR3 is TGTGCGTCGGGACTAGCGAGTTCAGATACGCAGTATTTT.

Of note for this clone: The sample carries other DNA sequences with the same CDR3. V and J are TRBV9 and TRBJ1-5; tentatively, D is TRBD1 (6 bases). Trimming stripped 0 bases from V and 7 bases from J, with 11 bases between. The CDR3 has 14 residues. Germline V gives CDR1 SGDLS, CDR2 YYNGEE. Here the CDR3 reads CASSVAGDGQPQHF. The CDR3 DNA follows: TGTGCCAGCAGCGTAGCAGGGGATGGCCAGCCCCAGCATTTT.

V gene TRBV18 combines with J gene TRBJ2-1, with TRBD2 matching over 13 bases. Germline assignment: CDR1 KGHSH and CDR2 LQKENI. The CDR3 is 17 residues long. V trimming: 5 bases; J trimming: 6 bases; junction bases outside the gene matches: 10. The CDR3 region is CASSSGLAGLAGNEQFF. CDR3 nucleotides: TGTGCCAGCTCATCGGGACTAGCGGGGCTCGCCGGCAATGAGCAGTTCTTC.

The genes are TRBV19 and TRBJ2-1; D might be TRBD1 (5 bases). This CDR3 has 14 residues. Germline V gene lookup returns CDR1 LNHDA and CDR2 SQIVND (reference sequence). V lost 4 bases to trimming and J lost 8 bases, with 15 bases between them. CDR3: CASSKGHLIDEQFF. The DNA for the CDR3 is TGTGCCAGTAGTAAAGGACACCTTATCGATGAGCAGTTCTTC. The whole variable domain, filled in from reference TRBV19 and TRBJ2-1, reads DGGITQSPKYLFRKEGQNVTLSCEQNLNHDAMYWYRQDPGQGLRLIYYSQIVNDFQKGDIAEGYSVSREKKESFPLTVTSAQKNPTAFYLCASSKGHLIDEQFFGPGTRLTVL.